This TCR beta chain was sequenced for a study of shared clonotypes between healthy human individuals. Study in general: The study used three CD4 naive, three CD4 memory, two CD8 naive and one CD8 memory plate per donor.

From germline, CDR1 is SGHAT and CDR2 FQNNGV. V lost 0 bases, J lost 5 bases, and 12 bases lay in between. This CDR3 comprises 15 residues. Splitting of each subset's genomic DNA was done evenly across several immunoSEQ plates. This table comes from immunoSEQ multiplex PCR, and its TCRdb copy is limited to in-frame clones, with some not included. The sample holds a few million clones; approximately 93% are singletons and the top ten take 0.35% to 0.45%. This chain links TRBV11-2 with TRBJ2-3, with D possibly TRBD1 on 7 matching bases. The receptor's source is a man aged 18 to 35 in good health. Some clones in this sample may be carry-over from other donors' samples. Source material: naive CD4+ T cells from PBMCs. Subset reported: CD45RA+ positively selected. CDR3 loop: CASSLDARGVDTQYF. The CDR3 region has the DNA TGTGCCAGCAGCTTAGACGCCAGGGGGGTAGATACGCAGTATTTT. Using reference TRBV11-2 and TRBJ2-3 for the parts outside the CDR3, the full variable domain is EAGVAQSPRYKIIEKRQSVAFWCNPISGHATLYWYQQILGQGPKLLIQFQNNGVVDDSQLPKDRFSAERLKGVDSTLKIQPAKLEDSAVYLCASSLDARGVDTQYFGPGTRLTVL.